Reported below is one T cell receptor (beta chain). Antigen specificity is unknown. CD45RO-negative, CCR7-selected cells formed the naive CD8 fraction, which excluded terminally differentiated effector memory CD45RA+ cells. Recent acute infections and vaccinations were absent in the healthy HIV-negative adult donors. The CDR3 runs to 14 residues. V lost 5 bases, J lost 0 bases, and 7 bases lay in between. Germline V gene data show CDR1 as LGHNA and CDR2 as YNFKEQ. The data were taken from a study of shared clonotypes between healthy human individuals. TCRdb's copy holds only in-frame clones and misses some; the assay was immunoSEQ multiplex PCR. The table records about 2.1 million clones, about 94% of them present only once. Findings of the study overall: A handful of donors shared about 4.5% of their naive CD4 clonotypes. With few donors, the genetic and exposure-history diversity represented was limited.

Sample: naive CD8+ T cells from PBMCs. This clonotype originated in a man between 18 and 29 years old in good health. Some clones in this sample may be carry-over from other donors' samples. The gene calls are TRBV4-2 and TRBJ1-4, with unresolved D. Here the CDR3 DNA reads TGTGCCAGCAGCACGAAAACAACTAATGAAAAACTGTTTTTT. Protein: CASSTKTTNEKLFF.